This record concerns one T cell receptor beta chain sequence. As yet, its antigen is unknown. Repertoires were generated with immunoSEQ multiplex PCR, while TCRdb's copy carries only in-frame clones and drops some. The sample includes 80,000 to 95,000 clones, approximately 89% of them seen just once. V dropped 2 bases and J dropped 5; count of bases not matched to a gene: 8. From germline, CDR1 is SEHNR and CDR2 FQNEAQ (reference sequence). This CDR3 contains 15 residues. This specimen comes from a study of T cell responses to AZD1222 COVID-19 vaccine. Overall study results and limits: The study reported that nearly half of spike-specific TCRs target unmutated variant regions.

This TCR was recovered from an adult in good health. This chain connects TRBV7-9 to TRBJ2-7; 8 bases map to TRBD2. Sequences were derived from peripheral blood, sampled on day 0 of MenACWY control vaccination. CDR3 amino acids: CASSLIAGSNNEQYF. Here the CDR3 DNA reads TGTGCCAGCAGCTTAATAGCGGGGTCAAACAACGAGCAGTACTTC. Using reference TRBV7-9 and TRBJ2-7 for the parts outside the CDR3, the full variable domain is DTGVSQNPRHKITKRGQNVTFRCDPISEHNRLYWYRQTLGQGPEFLTYFQNEAQLEKSRLLSDRFSAERPKGSFSTLEIQRTEQGDSAMYLCASSLIAGSNNEQYFGPGTRLTVT.